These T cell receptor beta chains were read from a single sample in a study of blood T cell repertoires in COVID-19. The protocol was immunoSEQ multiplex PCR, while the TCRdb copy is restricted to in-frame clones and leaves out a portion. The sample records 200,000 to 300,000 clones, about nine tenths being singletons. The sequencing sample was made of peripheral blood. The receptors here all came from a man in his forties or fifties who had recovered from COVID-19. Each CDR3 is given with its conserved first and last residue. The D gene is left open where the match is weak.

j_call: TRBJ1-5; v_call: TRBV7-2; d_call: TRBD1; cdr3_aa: CASSPRTGGTGQPQHF
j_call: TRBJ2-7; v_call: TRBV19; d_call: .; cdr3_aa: CASSNFGGRLDEQYF
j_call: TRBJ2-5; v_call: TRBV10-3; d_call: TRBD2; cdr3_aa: CAISDPPSSGSGQETQYF
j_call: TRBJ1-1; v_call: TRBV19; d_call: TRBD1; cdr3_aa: CASSTRPGQGSANTEAFF
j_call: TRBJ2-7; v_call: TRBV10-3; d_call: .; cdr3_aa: CAISARQAYEQYF
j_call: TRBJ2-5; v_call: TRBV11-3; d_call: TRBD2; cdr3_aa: CASSLGLAGPQETQYF
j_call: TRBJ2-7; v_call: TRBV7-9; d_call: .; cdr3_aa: CASSLAETRIEQYF
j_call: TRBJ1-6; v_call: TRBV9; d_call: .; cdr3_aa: CASSVAQNSPLHF
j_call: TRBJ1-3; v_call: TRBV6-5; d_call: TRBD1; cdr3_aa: CASTRRGRENTIYF
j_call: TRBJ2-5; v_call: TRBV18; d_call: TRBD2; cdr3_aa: CASSPLAGGQETQYF
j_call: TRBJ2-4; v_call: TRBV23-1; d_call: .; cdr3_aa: CASNYTQAKNIQYF
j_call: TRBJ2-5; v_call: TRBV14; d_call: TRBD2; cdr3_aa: CASSLSGSVEETQYF
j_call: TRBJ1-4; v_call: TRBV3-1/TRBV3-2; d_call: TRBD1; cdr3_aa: CASSRPGQGGEKLFF
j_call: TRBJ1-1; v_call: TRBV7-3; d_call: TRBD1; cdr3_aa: CASSPSGGITEAFF
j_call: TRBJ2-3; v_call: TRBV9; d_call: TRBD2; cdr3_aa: CASSGGLAGGFGTDTQYF
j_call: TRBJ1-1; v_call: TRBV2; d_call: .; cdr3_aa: CAKTGGENTEAFF
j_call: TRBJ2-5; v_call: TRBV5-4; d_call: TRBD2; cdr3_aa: CASSRGLAGVEETQYF
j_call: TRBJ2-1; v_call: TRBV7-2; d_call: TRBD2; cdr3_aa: CASSSGAGDYYNEQFF
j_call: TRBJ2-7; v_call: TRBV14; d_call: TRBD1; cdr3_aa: CASSLTDRSYEQYF
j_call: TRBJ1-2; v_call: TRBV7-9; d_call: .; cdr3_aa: CASSPTRQVDNYGYTF
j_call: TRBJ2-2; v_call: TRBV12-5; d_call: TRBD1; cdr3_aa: CASGLRTGAALDTGELFF
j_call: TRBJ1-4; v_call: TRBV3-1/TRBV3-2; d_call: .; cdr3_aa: CASSQTSGRGDEKLFF
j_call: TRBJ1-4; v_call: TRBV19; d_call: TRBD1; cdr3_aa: CATRRDRGHLTNEKLFF
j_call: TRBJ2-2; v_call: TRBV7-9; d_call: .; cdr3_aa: CAAPHTRGNTGELFF
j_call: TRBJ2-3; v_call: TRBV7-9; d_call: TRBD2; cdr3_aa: CASSSLAGTSTDTQYF
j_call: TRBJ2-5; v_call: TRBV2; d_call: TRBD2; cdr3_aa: CASSEALGLAGGETQYF
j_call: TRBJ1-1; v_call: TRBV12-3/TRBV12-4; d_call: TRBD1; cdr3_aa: CASSDRGSGAFF
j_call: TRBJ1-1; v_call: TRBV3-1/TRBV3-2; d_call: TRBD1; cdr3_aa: CASSLRTGGRTEAFF